Listed here is a single T cell receptor beta chain. It lacks a known antigen. Per-base quality was not reported, and no clone a single base away is much larger than it. The V end gives up 2 bases and the J end 6 bases, leaving 7 bases in the junction not matched to a gene. The CDR3 starts with the cysteine, ends with the phenylalanine, and has 15 residues. CDR3 DNA is the only sequence kept; it has 45 bases, read in frame from the first base. The germline V gene (reference sequence) provides CDR1 SGHKS and CDR2 YYEKEE. The sample originates from a study of T cell changes during pregnancy in multiple sclerosis (dated by TCRdb to 2018 to 2020). Regarding the study in general: In women with multiple sclerosis, the researchers looked at how the T cell repertoire shifted as pregnancy progressed.

The library was built by means of the immunoSEQ multiplex PCR assay. TCRdb stores this immuneACCESS table with in-frame sequences only. Part of the clones is absent; in the studies checked, under half of the shortfall reflects unresolved V genes, and no reason is known for the rest. This sample comprises roughly 29,000 clones, over 85% of them detected only once. About 5.7% of the sample lies in the top ten. This chain joins TRBV5-5 to TRBJ2-1; 8 bases in the middle match TRBD2. The source is a female donor with multiple sclerosis, enrolled in a pregnancy study. This specimen was CD8+ T cells from peripheral blood mononuclear cells, taken before pregnancy. The DNA sequence is given as TGTGCCAGCAGCTTTTTCTTGGGGACTAGCAATGAGCAGTTCTTC. The translation is CASSFFLGTSNEQFF.